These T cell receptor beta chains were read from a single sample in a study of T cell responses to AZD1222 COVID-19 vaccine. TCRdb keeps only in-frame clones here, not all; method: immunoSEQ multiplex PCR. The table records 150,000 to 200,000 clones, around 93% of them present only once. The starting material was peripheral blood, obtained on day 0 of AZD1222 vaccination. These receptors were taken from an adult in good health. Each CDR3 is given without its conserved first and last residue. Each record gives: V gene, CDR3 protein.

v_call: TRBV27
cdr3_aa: ASIPDRDRAFVGTEAF

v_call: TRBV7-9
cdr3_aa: ASSLGPGGTNTEAF

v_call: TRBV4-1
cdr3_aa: ASSQERVYEQY

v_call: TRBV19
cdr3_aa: ASSIGTPNNEQF

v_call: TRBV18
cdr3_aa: ASQRIGETYEQY

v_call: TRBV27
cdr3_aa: ASSPTPSYGYT

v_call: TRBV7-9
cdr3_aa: ASSLEGQGSGYT

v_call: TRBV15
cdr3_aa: ATSPRSQGAGANVLT

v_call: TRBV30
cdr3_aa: AWSLLGLASETQY

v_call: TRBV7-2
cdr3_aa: ASSPPISGEQF

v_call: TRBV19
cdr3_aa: ASQDKNYEQY

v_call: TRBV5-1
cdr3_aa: ASSLGARAWDNSPLH

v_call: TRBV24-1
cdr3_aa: ATSEGVADTQY

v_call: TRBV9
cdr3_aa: ASSPRPQTGGGTDTQY

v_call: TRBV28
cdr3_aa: ASSLTKNQPQH

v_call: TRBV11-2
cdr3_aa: ASRRTGSNSPLH

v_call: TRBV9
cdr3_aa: ASSDGQAYIQY

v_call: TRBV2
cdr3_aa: ASSERFPGPFDSPLH

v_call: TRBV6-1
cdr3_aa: ASSESWGETQY

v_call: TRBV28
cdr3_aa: ASSFIVTGGQPQH

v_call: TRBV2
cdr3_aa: ASSPEGRSKNEQF

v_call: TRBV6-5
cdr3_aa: ASSYGGRSNYGYT

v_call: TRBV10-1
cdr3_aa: ADNSSGTQETQY

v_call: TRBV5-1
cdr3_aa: ASSPSPDREYEQY

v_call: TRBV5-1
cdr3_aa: ASSFANEQF

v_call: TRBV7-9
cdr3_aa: ASSLAPIGQLSNQPQH

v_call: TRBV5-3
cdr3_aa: ARSSRDRVYEQY

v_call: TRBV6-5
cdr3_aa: ASSYDTYTEAF

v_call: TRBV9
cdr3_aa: ASSFPIEGNTGELF

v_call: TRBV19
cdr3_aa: ASSRGASGVYEQY

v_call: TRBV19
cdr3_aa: ASSISKGSSNQPQH

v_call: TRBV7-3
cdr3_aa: ASSVHRADTGELF

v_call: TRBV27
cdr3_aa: ASSLSISRGQIYGYT

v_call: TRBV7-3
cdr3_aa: ASSPTLNTGELF

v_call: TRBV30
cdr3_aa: AWSGLNEQF

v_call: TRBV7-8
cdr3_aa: ASSLSTGDTIY

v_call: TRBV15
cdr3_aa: ATSTSGSGQPQH

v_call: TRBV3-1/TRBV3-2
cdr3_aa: ASSQRLLAGVYEQF

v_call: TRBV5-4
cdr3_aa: ASSADRSPIYEQY

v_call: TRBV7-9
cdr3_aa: ASSLTGSSYEQY

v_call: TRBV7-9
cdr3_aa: ASSLPGPREKAYNEQF

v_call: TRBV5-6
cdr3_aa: ASSRRQGRGYT

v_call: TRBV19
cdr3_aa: ASSKAPGQGSQNIQY

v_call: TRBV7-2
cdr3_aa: ASSFQQGITDTQY